The present T cell receptor (beta chain) was sequenced within a study of vaccination and CD4 T cells after COVID-19. Study context: Convalescent donors: six male, four female; seven Caucasian, two Asian, one multiracial, two Hispanic.

Study-wide points: Counts of SARS-CoV-2-reactive clonotypes had a median that went from approximately 21 to 40, a nonsignificant change.

With the Oncomine TCR Beta short-read assay, DNA from cultured CD4+ T cells was sequenced. Via MiXCR, TCRdb re-called the PCR reads, giving one row per CDR3 protein. The sample yields about 13,000 distinct CDR3 sequences, 40% to 50% seen once. Note on this clonotype: Its antigen is unknown.

Germline assignment: CDR1 DFQATT and CDR2 SNEGSKA (reference sequence). The length of the CDR3 is 15 residues. V was cut by 0 bases and J by 6 bases, with 12 bases left in between. Stated treatment: roughly 11-day PBMC culture with coronavirus spike peptide pools or control peptides (ViraFEST assay). PBMCs were cultured at some 2 million per well with around 10 IU/ml IL-2 and approximately 9.6 ug/ml peptide pools. This rearrangement joins TRBV20-1 to TRBJ1-6, with D possibly matching TRBD1 (6 bases). Sample: CD4+ T cells from blood, cultured in vitro. The clonotype was recovered from a human donor who had recovered from COVID-19. CDR3 DNA sequence: TGCAGTGCTAGAGATCTGGGGGGCGGTAATTCACCCCTCCACTTT. It encodes CSARDLGGGNSPLHF.